Listed below are T cell receptor beta chains from one sample, sequenced in a study of T cell repertoires in cytomegalovirus infection. TCRdb redid the calling of the reads with MiXCR, one entry per CDR3 protein. This sample has some 350,000 distinct CDR3 sequences, with about a third found just once. Which antigens these TCRs recognize remains unknown. Sample: cultured PBMCs, taken from culture after CMV antigen stimulation. The receptors shown here come from a human donor in good health (CMV status not recorded). Some clones in this sample may be carry-over from other donors' samples. CDR3s include the opening cysteine and the closing phenylalanine or tryptophan. A D gene is named only where the DNA matches it firmly. Rows may omit the clone size; those that give it use once, few, many or a size class.

>TRBV20-1|TRBD2|TRBJ2-3|few
TGCAGTGCTAGTTCCGGGAGGAACGCAGATACGCAGTATTTT
CSASSGRNADTQYF
>TRBV9|NA|TRBJ1-3|NA
TGTGCCAGCAGCGTGGGGTCAGGGGCATTCTCTGGAAACACCATATATTTT
CASSVGSGAFSGNTIYF
>TRBV11-3|NA|TRBJ2-5|NA
TGTGCCAGCAGCCGCCGAGGGGGCCAAGAGACCCAGTACTTC
CASSRRGGQETQYF
>TRBV18|NA|TRBJ1-1|many
TGTGCCAGCAGCCCGAACACTGAAGCTTTCTTT
CASSPNTEAFF
>TRBV27|TRBD1|TRBJ2-1|many
TGTGCCAGCAGTATCCCGGGACAGGGCTACAATGAGCAGTTCTTC
CASSIPGQGYNEQFF
>TRBV28|TRBD2|TRBJ2-5|few
TGTGCCAGCCGCTTTGGGACTAGGTTCGTCCGAGAGACCCAGTACTTC
CASRFGTRFVRETQYF
>TRBV7-2|NA|TRBJ1-2|many
TGTGCCAGCAGCTCGACAGGACCCTATGGCTACACCTTC
CASSSTGPYGYTF
>TRBV4-1|TRBD2|TRBJ2-5|NA
TGCGCCAGCAGCCAAGGCGGGGGGGTACAAGAGACCCAGTACTTC
CASSQGGGVQETQYF
>TRBV6-6|NA|TRBJ2-4|NA
TGTGCCACCCAATGGGCCCTCGCCAAAAACATTCAGTACTTC
CATQWALAKNIQYF
>TRBV20-1|NA|TRBJ2-3|once
TGCAGTGCCAGAGTAGATACGCAGTATTTT
CSARVDTQYF
>TRBV19|NA|TRBJ1-2|NA
TGTGCCACCCAAGGGAGACAGCCTCATGGCTACACCTTC
CATQGRQPHGYTF
>TRBV20-1|TRBD2|TRBJ2-1|NA
TGCAGTGCTAGACTAGCGGGAGATTACAATGAGCAGTTCTTC
CSARLAGDYNEQFF
>TRBV7-2|NA|TRBJ1-5|many
TGTGCCAGCAGCTTTAGTGGCGGGGATCAGCCCCAGCATTTT
CASSFSGGDQPQHF
>TRBV7-2|NA|TRBJ2-1|few
TGTGCCAGCAGCTTGCGGGTAACCTACAATGAGCAGTTCTTC
CASSLRVTYNEQFF